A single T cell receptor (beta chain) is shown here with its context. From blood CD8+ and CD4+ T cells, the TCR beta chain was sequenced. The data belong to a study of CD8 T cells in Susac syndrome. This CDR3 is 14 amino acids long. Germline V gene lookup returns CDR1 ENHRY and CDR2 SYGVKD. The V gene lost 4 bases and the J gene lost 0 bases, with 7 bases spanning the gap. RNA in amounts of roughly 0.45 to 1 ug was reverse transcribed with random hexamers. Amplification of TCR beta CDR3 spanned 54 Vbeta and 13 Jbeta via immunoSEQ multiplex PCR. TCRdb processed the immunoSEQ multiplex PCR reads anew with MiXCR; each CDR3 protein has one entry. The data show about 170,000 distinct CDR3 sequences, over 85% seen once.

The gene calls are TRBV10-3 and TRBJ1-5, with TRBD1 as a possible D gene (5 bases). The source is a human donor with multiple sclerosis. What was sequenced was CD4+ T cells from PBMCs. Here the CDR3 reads CAISGGDSNQPQHF. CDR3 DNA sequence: TGTGCCATCAGTGGGGGGGATAGCAATCAGCCCCAGCATTTT.